The 31 T cell receptor beta chains presented below share a single source sample, sequenced in a study of human T cells and chemical hapten exposure. The time point here: pre-sensitization, week 0. Documented treatment: therapeutic diphenylcyclopropenone sensitization with weekly scalp DPC. TCRdb reanalysed the RACE reads using MiXCR and keeps one entry per CDR3 protein. The data contain 250,000 or so distinct CDR3 sequences, around 7.3% of them singletons. The material was whole blood, obtained in connection with sensitization to the hapten diphenylcyclopropenone (DPC). Receptors originate from a man younger than 30 with alopecia areata. Some clones in this sample may be carry-over from other donors' samples.

This clonotype was counted a few times. This rearrangement joins TRBV12-3 or TRBV12-4 to TRBJ2-1, with D perhaps TRBD2 (6 bases). This CDR3 spans 11 amino acids. The V end was cut by 7 bases, the J end by 10 bases, with 11 bases between. This chain's CDR3 is CASMGTVEQFF. In DNA form, the CDR3 reads TGTGCCAGCATGGGGACTGTGGAGCAGTTCTTC.

This clonotype was recorded many times. The rearrangement links TRBV25-1 to TRBJ1-1, with 8 bases fitting TRBD1. With 4 bases clipped from V and 4 bases from J, the junction kept 11 bases outside the gene matches. The CDR3 extends over 16 amino acids. The V gene's germline CDR1 is MGHDK and CDR2 SYGVNS. CDR3 in DNA: TGTGCCAGCAGTGCGGTTCAGGGGGCCCGGGGCACTGAAGCTTTCTTT. Its protein product is CASSAVQGARGTEAFF.

The V and J genes are TRBV5-1 and TRBJ2-5; no clear D. Trimming removed 1 base from V and 5 bases from J, with 15 bases in between. The CDR3 sequence is 15 residues long. Germline V CDR1 and CDR2: SGHRS, YFSETQ. This CDR3 reads CASSLTDRFFETQYF. The CDR3 bases are TGCGCCAGCAGCTTGACCGACCGTTTCTTTGAGACCCAGTACTTC.

A word on this clonotype: One base away lies a much larger clone, so this may be a sequencing read error. CDR3 DNA: TGTGCCAGCAGCCAAGCCCAAAAGACAGGGGTTGGCGAAAAACTGTTTTTT. Protein sequence: CASSQAQKTGVGEKLFF. J is TRBJ1-4 and V is TRBV4-2; 8 nucleotides match TRBD1. Germline assignment: CDR1 LGHNA and CDR2 YNFKEQ. CDR3 length equals 17 residues. Trimming cost V 1 base and J 8 bases; bases outside gene matches: 12.

This clonotype was seen at least ten times. The chain joins TRBV12-3 or TRBV12-4 to TRBJ1-2; 7 bases line up with TRBD1. CDR3 length: 16 amino acids. The V gene end was trimmed by 0 bases and the J gene end by 3 bases; junction bases not matched to a gene: 7. The CDR3 coding sequence is TGTGCCAGCAGTTTAGCGCCAGGGGGAACGGACTATGGCTACACCTTC. Its protein is CASSLAPGGTDYGYTF.

The genes are TRBV25-1 and TRBJ2-1; TRBD2 aligns across 11 bases. This CDR3 is built from 18 residues. Germline CDR1 MGHDK, CDR2 SYGVNS. V was pared by 0 bases and J by 4 bases, with 8 bases of the junction left unmatched. CDR3 loop: CASSEYTSGGTAYNEQFF. As DNA, the CDR3 is TGTGCCAGCAGTGAATATACTAGCGGGGGAACTGCGTACAATGAGCAGTTCTTC.

This clonotype occurred many times. This chain uses TRBV29-1 with TRBJ1-2, with 8 bases that match TRBD1. In germline, CDR1 is SQVTM, CDR2 ANQGSEA. V was clipped by 6 bases and J by 4 bases; unmatched bases: 4. This CDR3 contains 12 residues. CDR3 DNA: TGCAGCGTCCCTGGACAGGGCTATGGCTACACCTTC. This gives the protein CSVPGQGYGYTF.

The chain recombines TRBV6-4 with TRBJ1-1; 7 bases are a match to TRBD1. The CDR3 runs 14 residues. Germline CDR1 MRHNA, CDR2 SNTAGT. After removal of 4 bases from V and 5 bases from J, the junction contained 7 bases not matched to a gene. As DNA, the CDR3 is TGTGCCAGCAGTGTGGAGACAGGGTCAACTGAAGCTTTCTTT. Translated, it gives CASSVETGSTEAFF.

A few counts support this clonotype. The rearrangement uses TRBV28 and TRBJ1-2; 7 nucleotides line up with TRBD1. Unmatched junction bases numbered 4, after V lost 6 bases and J lost 0 bases. CDR1 is MDHEN and CDR2 is SYDVKM in the germline V gene. CDR3 length: 14 residues. The CDR3: CASSPTGTNYGYTF. DNA for the CDR3: TGTGCCAGCAGCCCGACAGGGACTAACTATGGCTACACCTTC.

The V and J genes are TRBV14 and TRBJ2-1, with D unresolved. The length of the CDR3 is 16 residues. Trimming removed 0 bases at V and 0 bases at J, with 9 bases between. From germline, CDR1 is SGHDN and CDR2 FVKESK. The CDR3 loop reads CASSQDLISSYNEQFF. The CDR3 region has the DNA TGTGCCAGCAGCCAAGATTTAATCAGCTCCTACAATGAGCAGTTCTTC.

V is TRBV4-3 and J is TRBJ2-7; D is perhaps TRBD2 (6 bases). CDR3 size: 15 residues. Germline V lookup: CDR1 LGHNA, CDR2 YSLEER. V lost 0 bases and J 6 bases, leaving 15 bases between the germline ends. The CDR3 sequence: CASSQDLGTSPEQYF. The DNA of the CDR3 is TGCGCCAGCAGCCAAGATCTAGGAACTAGCCCCGAGCAGTACTTC.

This clonotype was seen a few times. The chain is built from TRBV7-9 and TRBJ2-7; no definite D call. In germline, CDR1 is SEHNR, CDR2 FQNEAQ (reference sequence). This CDR3 is built from 14 residues. Trimming stripped 1 base from V and 0 bases from J, with 7 bases between. CDR3 DNA: TGTGCCAGCAGCTTAGACGCGAGCTCCTACGAGCAGTACGTC. This encodes CASSLDASSYEQYV.

V gene TRBV2 combines with J gene TRBJ2-3; 8 bases map to TRBD2. This CDR3 comprises 15 residues. Germline CDR1 SNHLY, CDR2 FYNNEI. The trim removed 4 bases at V and 1 base at J, leaving 4 bases unmatched. DNA for the CDR3: TGTGCCAGCAGTGTGGCGGGGGGACGCACAGATACGCAGTATTTT. Its protein is CASSVAGGRTDTQYF.

The chain uses TRBV29-1 and TRBJ1-3; 7 bases align to TRBD1. The CDR3 contains 14 residues. After removal of 4 bases from V and 4 bases from J, the junction contained 7 bases not matched to a gene. Germline-derived CDR1 and CDR2 are SQVTM and ANQGSEA. The CDR3 loop reads CSVGPDRLGNTIYF. CDR3 in DNA: TGCAGCGTTGGGCCGGACAGGCTCGGAAACACCATATATTTT.

In its sample, this clonotype was seen a few times. The rearrangement links TRBV12-3 or TRBV12-4 to TRBJ1-2, with D unclear. V dropped 4 bases and J dropped 5 bases, with 11 bases sitting between them. The CDR3 is 13 residues long. The CDR3 protein is CASSSGEDYGYTF. CDR3 in DNA: TGTGCCAGCAGTTCCGGGGAGGATTATGGCTACACCTTC.

This sequence joins TRBV3-1 and TRBJ2-3; D gene ambiguous. CDR3 length: 17 residues. Germline lookup yields CDR1 LGHDT and CDR2 YNNKEL (reference sequence). Trimming removed 1 base from V and 0 bases from J, with 14 bases in between. The CDR3 region is CASSQGGTEPSTDTQYF. CDR3 sequence (DNA): TGTGCCAGCAGCCAAGGTGGTACGGAACCTAGCACAGATACGCAGTATTTT.

The chain uses TRBV9 and TRBJ1-3, with D hard to call. This CDR3 has 13 residues. CDR1 and CDR2 (germline): SGDLS, YYNGEE. Trimming cost V 0 bases and J 4 bases, with 5 bases left between them. CDR3 nucleotide sequence: TGTGCCAGCAGCGTAGGGGGAGGAAACACCATATATTTT. Protein product: CASSVGGGNTIYF.

Many counts were recorded for this clonotype. This chain uses TRBV5-1 with TRBJ2-1, with 8 bases identical to TRBD1. The V gene end was trimmed by 3 bases and the J gene end by 2 bases; junction bases not matched to a gene: 4. There are 15 residues in the CDR3. Germline V CDR1 and CDR2: SGHRS, YFSETQ. DNA for the CDR3: TGCGCCAGCAGCTCCGGGACAGGCACCTACAATGAGCAGTTCTTC. This sequence encodes CASSSGTGTYNEQFF.

This clonotype occurred many times. This chain uses TRBV4-3 with TRBJ2-3; 12 nucleotides match TRBD2. The CDR3 spans 19 residues. Per the germline V gene, CDR1 is LGHNA and CDR2 is YSLEER. V trimming: 1 base; J trimming: 4 bases; junction bases outside the gene matches: 12. CDR3 sequence: CASSQGPVPTSGGPDTQYF. CDR3 coding DNA: TGCGCCAGCAGCCAAGGCCCGGTCCCGACTAGCGGGGGCCCAGATACGCAGTATTTT.

The CDR3 sequence is CASSWTVAGNSPLHF. CDR3 coding DNA: TGTGCCAGCAGTTGGACAGTTGCGGGGAATTCACCCCTCCACTTT. This rearrangement joins TRBV12-3 or TRBV12-4 to TRBJ1-6, with a weak D call TRBD1 (6 bases). The CDR3 length is 15 residues. V dropped 4 bases and J dropped 7 bases, with 14 bases sitting between them.

In its sample, this clonotype was seen many times. The J gene is TRBJ1-2, the V gene TRBV10-1; tentatively, D is TRBD1 (6 bases). The V gene lost 5 bases and the J gene lost 1 base, with 11 bases spanning the gap. Germline CDR1 is WNHNN and CDR2 is SYGVQD (reference sequence). The CDR3 spans 14 residues. The CDR3 sequence is CASSPNRVNYGYTF. For the CDR3, the DNA is TGCGCCAGCAGTCCAAACAGGGTTAACTATGGCTACACCTTC.

This clonotype was seen many times. The chain couples TRBV7-9 to TRBJ2-7; no clear D. The V gene's germline CDR1 is SEHNR and CDR2 FQNEAQ (reference sequence). The CDR3 runs to 12 residues. Trimming removed 2 bases from V and 0 bases from J, with 2 bases in between. As DNA, the CDR3 is TGTGCCAGCAGCTTATACTCCTACGAGCAGTACTTC. Residues: CASSLYSYEQYF.

This clonotype showed up just once. The chain combines TRBV18 with TRBJ2-5; tentatively, D is TRBD2 (6 bases). Germline V lookup: CDR1 KGHSH, CDR2 LQKENI. CDR3 length: 15 amino acids. V lost 0 bases, J lost 5 bases, and 13 bases lay in between. CDR3 loop: CASSPPVGGHETQYF. The CDR3 DNA is TGTGCCAGCTCACCACCGGTAGGAGGGCACGAGACCCAGTACTTC.

The table lists this clonotype with many counts. At one of its ends the junction is not consistent with the germline gene, which may arise from a read error. The gene calls are TRBV2 and TRBJ2-2, with 9 nucleotides matching TRBD1. Germline CDR1 reads SNHLY; CDR2 reads FYNNEI. There are 16 residues in the CDR3. In DNA, the CDR3 is TGTGCCAGCAGCCGAAGTGGGACAGGGAACCCCGGGGAGCTGTTTTTT. Protein: CASSRSGTGNPGELFF.

This clonotype has only a few counts. V gene TRBV7-3 combines with J gene TRBJ2-1; D is perhaps TRBD1 (6 bases). Germline V gives CDR1 SGHTA, CDR2 FQGTGA. This CDR3 has 13 residues. Trimming stripped 5 bases from V and 4 bases from J, with 9 bases between. The CDR3 here is CASSRGQYNEQFF. The CDR3 DNA reads TGTGCCAGCAGCCGGGGACAATACAATGAGCAGTTCTTC.

V is TRBV28 and J is TRBJ1-6; D call uncertain. Germline CDR1 is MDHEN and CDR2 is SYDVKM. V lost 3 bases to trimming and J lost 7 bases, with 16 bases between them. There are 16 residues in the CDR3. In nucleotides, the CDR3 is TGTGCCAGCAGTTTGTTGTTGGGCCTAGGCAATTCACCCCTCCACTTT. Its protein is CASSLLLGLGNSPLHF.

This clonotype was picked up a small number of times. The rearrangement links TRBV11-2 to TRBJ1-1; the D is unclear. Germline-derived CDR1 and CDR2 are SGHAT and FQNNGV. V was cut by 2 bases and J by 0 bases, with 7 bases left in between. The CDR3 covers 14 residues. This CDR3 reads CASSLSALNTEAFF. The CDR3 DNA sequence: TGTGCCAGCAGCTTATCGGCCCTGAACACTGAAGCTTTCTTT. The full variable domain, in which reference TRBV11-2 and TRBJ1-1 provide the parts outside the CDR3, is EAGVAQSPRYKIIEKRQSVAFWCNPISGHATLYWYQQILGQGPKLLIQFQNNGVVDDSQLPKDRFSAERLKGVDSTLKIQPAKLEDSAVYLCASSLSALNTEAFFGQGTRLTVV.

This clonotype was counted at least ten times. V usage is TRBV5-1 and J usage is TRBJ2-7, with TRBD1 matching over 8 bases. Germline CDR1 is SGHRS and CDR2 is YFSETQ. The CDR3 has 14 residues. V dropped 6 bases and J dropped 1; count of bases not matched to a gene: 6. In nucleotides, the CDR3 is TGCGCCAGCACAGAGACAGGGGATTCCTACGAGCAGTACTTC. Protein: CASTETGDSYEQYF. Based on the CDR3 plus reference TRBV5-1 and TRBJ2-7, the full variable domain is KAGVTQTPRYLIKTRGQQVTLSCSPISGHRSVSWYQQTPGQGLQFLFEYFSETQRNKGNFPGRFSGRQFSNSRSEMNVSTLELGDSALYLCASTETGDSYEQYFGPGTRLTVT.

This chain joins TRBV4-3 and TRBJ2-2; TRBD2 matches at 12 bases. The V gene's germline CDR1 is LGHNA and CDR2 YSLEER. Trimming cost V 0 bases and J 4 bases; bases outside gene matches: 6. The CDR3 spans 18 residues. In DNA form, the CDR3 reads TGCGCCAGCAGCCAAGAGGCGGGACTAGCGGGTATCACCGGGGAGCTGTTTTTT. This codes for CASSQEAGLAGITGELFF.

V is TRBV2 and J is TRBJ2-7; D is uncertain. Looked up from germline, CDR1 is SNHLY and CDR2 is FYNNEI. The CDR3 spans 13 residues. With 1 base removed from V and 4 bases from J, the gap between germline ends came to 8 bases. The CDR3 nucleotides are TGTGCCAGCAGTGAAGAGCTGTTGTACGAGCAGTACGTC. It specifies CASSEELLYEQYV.

The rearrangement uses TRBV6-6 and TRBJ2-7; D is undetermined. Trimming removed 3 bases from V and 3 bases from J, with 6 bases in between. CDR3 length: 12 residues. Germline CDR1 is MNHNY and CDR2 is SVGAGI (reference sequence). The CDR3 coding sequence is TGTGCCAGCAGTTATTCGGTCTACGAGCAGTACTTC. Protein sequence: CASSYSVYEQYF.